A single sample is the source of the 5 T cell receptor beta chains below, sequenced in a study of T cell responses to AZD1222 COVID-19 vaccine. Only in-frame clones appear in the TCRdb table, and some are missing; sequencing was by immunoSEQ multiplex PCR. The sample consists of under 130,000 clones, roughly nine tenths of them appearing once. Sample: peripheral blood, taken 28 days after the second AZD1222 dose. These receptors were taken from an adult who received the AZD1222 COVID-19 vaccine.

This chain links TRBV10-3 with TRBJ1-1; TRBD1 agrees at 8 bases. CDR1 and CDR2 (germline): ENHRY, SYGVKD. Trimming at V came to 4 bases and at J to 3 bases, leaving 7 bases not matched to a gene. There are 15 residues in the CDR3. The chain's CDR3 is CAISAGRGRDTEAFF. CDR3 DNA sequence: TGTGCCATCAGTGCGGGCAGGGGGCGCGACACTGAAGCTTTCTTT.

The chain employs TRBV20-1 and TRBJ2-4; weak D call: TRBD2 (5 bases). Trimming removed 3 bases at V and 0 bases at J, with 12 bases between. This CDR3 is built from 15 residues. From germline, CDR1 is DFQATT and CDR2 SNEGSKA (reference sequence). CDR3 sequence reads: CSASRQLGAKNIQYF. The CDR3 coding sequence is TGCAGTGCTAGTCGGCAACTAGGAGCCAAAAACATTCAGTACTTC.

This clone was recorded once. V gene TRBV15 combines with J gene TRBJ2-7; 8 bases are shared with TRBD1. The length of the CDR3 is 15 residues. Germline values: CDR1 LNHNV, CDR2 YYDKDF (reference sequence). Losses at the gene ends were 2 bases for V and 2 bases for J; bases not matched to a gene: 5. The CDR3 spells CATSRTTGVTYEQYF. In DNA form, the CDR3 reads TGTGCCACCAGCAGAACGACAGGGGTGACCTACGAGCAGTACTTC.

This clone was seen only a few times. The chain uses TRBV29-1 and TRBJ2-6; D uncertain. The CDR3 extends over 14 amino acids. Trimming left V 2 bases short and J 4 bases short, with 9 bases between. Germline V gene sequence: CDR1 SQVTM, CDR2 ANQGSEA. CDR3 protein: CSVEFPYGANVLTF. The CDR3 DNA is TGCAGCGTTGAATTTCCGTACGGGGCCAACGTCCTGACTTTC.

The chain has TRBV29-1 and TRBJ1-2; D perhaps matches TRBD1 (5 bases). CDR3 size: 12 residues. Trimming took off 5 bases at V and 6 bases at J, with 13 bases between the two ends. From germline, CDR1 is SQVTM and CDR2 ANQGSEA. CDR3 coding DNA: TGCAGCGTTAACAGACAGCCCCATGGCTACACCTTC. Translation gives CSVNRQPHGYTF. Together with reference TRBV29-1 and TRBJ1-2, the CDR3 gives the full variable domain: SAVISQKPSRDICQRGTSLTIQCQVDSQVTMMFWYRQQPGQSLTLIATANQGSEATYESGFVIDKFPISRPNLTFSTLTVSNMSPEDSSIYLCSVNRQPHGYTFGSGTRLTVV.